The source of this T cell receptor (beta chain) is a study of shared clonotypes between healthy human individuals. CD8 cells classed as naive were CD45RO-negative and positively selected for CCR7, excluding terminally differentiated effector memory CD45RA+ cells. Sequenced by immunoSEQ multiplex PCR; TCRdb stores in-frame clones only, minus some. Seen here are fewer than 850,000 clones, around 96% observed once, and the top ten hold about 0.25%. The germline V gene encodes CDR1 PRHDT and CDR2 FYEKMQ (reference sequence). The CDR3 length is 13 residues. V shed 5 bases and J 7 bases; nucleotides not matched to a gene: 7.

Sequencing used naive CD8+ T cells sorted from blood. The origin of this receptor is a young man in good health. The chain couples TRBV13 to TRBJ2-5; 7 bases map to TRBD1. CDR3 DNA: TGTGCCAGCAGCCCCGGGACAGTGGGGACCCAGTACTTC. This codes for CASSPGTVGTQYF.